This T cell receptor beta chain is drawn from a study of blood T cell repertoires in COVID-19. In the study overall: The cDNA or gDNA used as material had been derived from T cells, B-cell-depleted T cells, or PBMCs.

Germline-derived CDR1 and CDR2 are SGDLS and YYNGEE. V gave up 0 bases and J gave up 9 bases; unmatched junction bases: 5. The CDR3 is 15 residues long. Libraries were prepared by immunoSEQ multiplex PCR; TCRdb keeps only in-frame clonotypes and omits some of them. This sample has 330,000 or so clones, with roughly nine tenths found just once. V and J are TRBV9 and TRBJ1-6, with 8 bases matching TRBD1. Sequenced material: peripheral blood. The TCR sequence derives from a woman aged 55-69 years with COVID-19, enrolled during active disease. CDR3 DNA sequence: TGTGCCAGCAGCGTAGTTGGGACAGGTGGTTCACCCCTCCACTTT. As protein: CASSVVGTGGSPLHF. The entire variable domain, with the rest obtained from reference TRBV9 and TRBJ1-6, is as follows: DSGVTQTPKHLITATGQRVTLRCSPRSGDLSVYWYQQSLDQGLQFLIQYYNGEERAKGNILERFSAQQFPDLHSELNLSSLELGDSALYFCASSVVGTGGSPLHFGNGTRLTVT.